The clone carrying this TCR beta chain has a count of ten or more. Its antigen is unknown. This sample holds PBMCs from 8 to 10 ml fresh peripheral blood. The source of the sample is a study of T cells in Graves' hyperthyroidism and ophthalmopathy. General study points: A model built on 13 V-J features separated ophthalmopathy from stable hyperthyroidism. The model anticipated ophthalmopathy a median around 6 months pre-onset.

This CDR3 has 15 residues. CDR1 is LNHDA, CDR2 SQIVND, per germline (reference sequence). Trimming removed 3 bases from V and 3 bases from J, with 12 bases in between. What was amplified from RNA transcripts were TCR beta CDR3 regions. During a first-round RT-PCR of the TCR CDR3, the HTBI primer set was used. In TCRdb, the multiplex PCR reads were re-called with MiXCR into one record per CDR3 protein. This table holds about 760,000 distinct CDR3 sequences, approximately 40% found once. This chain uses TRBV19 with TRBJ1-5, with D maybe TRBD1 (6 bases). Sequencing used blood. The receptor was derived from a woman aged 40 to 49 with Graves' hyperthyroidism. The CDR3 region has the DNA TGTGCCAGTAGTATTCGGCGACAGGACAATCAGCCCCAGCATTTT. Its protein product is CASSIRRQDNQPQHF.